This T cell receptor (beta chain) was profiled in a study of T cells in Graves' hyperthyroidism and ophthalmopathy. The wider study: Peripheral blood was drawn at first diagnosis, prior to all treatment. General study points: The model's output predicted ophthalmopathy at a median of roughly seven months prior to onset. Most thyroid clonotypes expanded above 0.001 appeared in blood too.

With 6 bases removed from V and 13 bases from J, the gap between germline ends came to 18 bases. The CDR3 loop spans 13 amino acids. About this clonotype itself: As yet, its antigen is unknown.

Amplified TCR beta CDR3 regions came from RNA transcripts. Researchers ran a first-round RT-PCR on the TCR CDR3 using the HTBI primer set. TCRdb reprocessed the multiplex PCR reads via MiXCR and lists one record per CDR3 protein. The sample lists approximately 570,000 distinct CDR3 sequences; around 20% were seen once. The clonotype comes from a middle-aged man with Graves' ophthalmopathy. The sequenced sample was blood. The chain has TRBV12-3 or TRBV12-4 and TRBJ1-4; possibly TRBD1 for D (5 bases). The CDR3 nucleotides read TGTGCCAGCAGAAGGGACCCGTTGGTGGTACTGTTTTTT. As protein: CASRRDPLVVLFF.